The clone carrying this T cell receptor beta chain was recorded a few times. Its antigen is currently unknown. The sample is drawn from a study of blood T cells in healthy people across ages. Study details: Template switching captured about one barcoded beta molecule per two T cells.

Then a second PCR, running about 7 to 11 cycles, was carried out with a sample-barcoded 5' primer and a J-beta primer mix. In TCRdb, the 5' RACE reads were re-called with MiXCR into one record per CDR3 protein. The sample lists 800,000 or so distinct CDR3 sequences; roughly 25% were seen once. Findings and caveats of the study: Diversity was higher, and naive CD4+ cells more numerous, in long-lived donors than in aged donors.

This CDR3 spans 15 amino acids. The germline V and J ends were trimmed by 3 bases and 9 bases, with 16 bases remaining between them. CDR1 and CDR2 (germline): SGDLS, YYNGEE. Separately, the same data were catalogued under a study of T cells of mothers and their children.

The sequenced material came from blood. The clonotype originates from a boy younger than 18 in good health. V usage is TRBV9 and J usage is TRBJ1-6, with D perhaps matching TRBD1 (6 bases). The DNA of the CDR3 is TGTGCCAGCAGCGCCCGCCCGGGGGCAAGTTCACCCCTCCACTTT. Translation: CASSARPGASSPLHF. Complete variable domain (other parts from reference TRBV9 and TRBJ1-6): DSGVTQTPKHLITATGQRVTLRCSPRSGDLSVYWYQQSLDQGLQFLIQYYNGEERAKGNILERFSAQQFPDLHSELNLSSLELGDSALYFCASSARPGASSPLHFGNGTRLTVT.